One and the same sample provided the 10 T cell receptor beta chains below, sequenced in a study of shared clonotypes between healthy human individuals. Only in-frame clones appear in the TCRdb table, and some are missing; sequencing was by immunoSEQ multiplex PCR. The sample includes some 2,000,000 clones, 85% to 95% seen only once; the top ten take 0.1% to 0.15%. Sequencing used naive CD4+ T cells sorted from blood. Specified subset: CD45RA+ positively selected. The receptors derive from a man aged 18-30 years in good health.

The chain uses TRBV10-3 and TRBJ2-7; the D gene is possibly TRBD1 (6 bases). This CDR3 is built from 13 residues. Germline CDR1 reads ENHRY; CDR2 reads SYGVKD. The V gene lost 6 bases and the J gene lost 2 bases, with 11 bases spanning the gap. The CDR3 bases are TGTGCCATCAGGGCAGGGGATCCCTACGAGCAGTACTTC. Protein: CAIRAGDPYEQYF.

The chain couples TRBV5-6 to TRBJ1-6; 8 bases agree with TRBD1. J lost 5 bases, V lost 3 bases, and 4 bases had no gene match. There are 15 residues in the CDR3. Looked up from germline, CDR1 is SGHDT and CDR2 is YYEEEE. This CDR3 is CASSWKDRDNSPLHF. The CDR3 DNA sequence: TGTGCCAGCAGCTGGAAGGACAGGGATAATTCACCCCTCCACTTT.

The chain employs TRBV2 and TRBJ2-3; no clear D gene. Germline values: CDR1 SNHLY, CDR2 FYNNEI. V shed 4 bases and J shed 1 base, with 9 bases lying between them. The CDR3 spans 14 residues. CDR3 protein: CASSVLGGTDTQYF. Here the CDR3 DNA reads TGTGCCAGCAGTGTCCTGGGTGGCACAGATACGCAGTATTTT.

The chain recombines TRBV7-9 with TRBJ2-5; D is unresolved. Trimming took off 3 bases at V and 5 bases at J, with 4 bases between the two ends. CDR3 length: 11 amino acids. Germline V lookup: CDR1 SEHNR, CDR2 FQNEAQ (reference sequence). The chain's CDR3 is CASSFVETQYF. The CDR3 DNA reads TGTGCCAGCAGCTTCGTCGAGACCCAGTACTTC.

The chain uses TRBV6-1 and TRBJ1-2; possible D gene TRBD1, 6 bases. Looked up from germline, CDR1 is MNHNS and CDR2 is SASEGT. The CDR3 contains 14 residues. Trimming took 1 base from V and 6 from J, leaving 12 bases between them. The CDR3 DNA reads TGTGCCAGCAGTGAAGTGTGGGGGGCGAATGGCTACACCTTC. Protein product: CASSEVWGANGYTF.

The sample holds a few counts of this clone. The genes are TRBV19 and TRBJ1-2; D is uncertain. Germline CDR1 and CDR2: LNHDA and SQIVND (reference sequence). The ends were cut back, 6 bases at V and 5 bases at J, with 10 bases in the middle. The CDR3 is 12 amino acids. The CDR3 here is CASRASRYGYTF. The CDR3 DNA is TGTGCCAGTAGAGCCTCAAGGTATGGCTACACCTTC.

A word on this clone: Other DNA sequences in this sample translate to the same CDR3. This chain connects TRBV7-9 to TRBJ1-5; D might be TRBD1 (5 bases). Trimming left V 5 bases short and J 4 bases short, with 12 bases between. The CDR3 totals 14 residues. The germline V gene encodes CDR1 SEHNR and CDR2 FQNEAQ (reference sequence). The CDR3 coding sequence is TGTGCCAGCAGCCCCCCGGGGGGGAATCAGCCCCAGCATTTT. It specifies CASSPPGGNQPQHF. Combining the CDR3 with reference TRBV7-9 and TRBJ1-5 gives the whole variable domain DTGVSQNPRHKITKRGQNVTFRCDPISEHNRLYWYRQTLGQGPEFLTYFQNEAQLEKSRLLSDRFSAERPKGSFSTLEIQRTEQGDSAMYLCASSPPGGNQPQHFGDGTRLSIL.

Written as DNA, the CDR3 is TGCGCCAGCAGCTTGGACCCAGGGGTTGAAAACATTCAGTACTTC. Translation gives CASSLDPGVENIQYF. This chain links TRBV5-1 with TRBJ2-4; TRBD1 is a possible D gene (6 bases). The germline V gene encodes CDR1 SGHRS and CDR2 YFSETQ. V lost 0 bases and J 5 bases, leaving 12 bases between the germline ends. The CDR3 contains 15 residues.

This clone was recorded once. The same CDR3 is also encoded by other DNA sequences in this sample. J is TRBJ2-7 and V is TRBV7-2; 10 nucleotides align to TRBD2. J was trimmed by 2 bases and V by 5 bases; bases with no gene match: 3. This CDR3 region has 14 residues. Germline CDR1 is SGHTA and CDR2 is FQGNSA. The CDR3 DNA reads TGTGCCAGCAGCAGGACTAGCGGAACCTACGAGCAGTACTTC. This translates into CASSRTSGTYEQYF.

The chain employs TRBV18 and TRBJ2-7, with TRBD1 matching over 7 bases. Germline-derived CDR1 and CDR2 are KGHSH and LQKENI. This CDR3 is built from 14 residues. V shed 8 bases, J shed 6 bases, and the junction held 13 bases outside the gene matches. The chain's CDR3 is CASRGDSPIGEQYF. The CDR3 bases are TGTGCCAGCCGTGGGGACAGCCCCATAGGCGAGCAGTACTTC.